This T cell receptor (beta chain) was sequenced during a study of blood T cells in healthy people across ages. The length of the CDR3 is 15 residues. V shed 4 bases and J shed 1 base, with 15 bases lying between them. The germline gives CDR1 DFQATT, CDR2 SNEGSKA (reference sequence). Sample-barcoded 5' priming and a J-beta primer mix drove a second PCR of about 6 to 12 cycles. Each CDR3 protein is one row after TCRdb ran MiXCR on the 5' RACE reads. The sample holds roughly 1,700,000 distinct CDR3 sequences; 28% are singletons and the top ten take 6.5% to 8.5%. The specimen sequenced was blood. The receptor was derived from a woman in her twenties or thirties in good health. The chain uses TRBV20-1 and TRBJ2-3; a possible D gene is TRBD2 (6 bases). The CDR3: CSATRAGRGTDTQYF. The CDR3 DNA reads TGCAGTGCTACAAGGGCGGGACGGGGCACAGATACGCAGTATTTT.